These T cell receptor beta chains were read from a single sample in a study of cytotoxic CD8 clonotypes in ibrutinib-treated CLL. Assay used: immunoSEQ multiplex PCR; TCRdb lists only in-frame clones, some missing. The sample contains approximately 45,000 clones, just over 65% of which appear only once. This material consisted of PBMCs, taken after 24 months of ibrutinib treatment. The receptors here all came from a human donor with chronic lymphocytic leukemia. Both conserved end residues are part of each CDR3. D genes are given only for firm matches. Expanded clones get a size class; other rows say once, few or many, or leave the size out.

>NA|TRBJ1-4|medium-sized|TRBV18
TGTGCCAGCTCGCGGGAAATTGATGAAAAACTGTTTTTT
CASSREIDEKLFF
>TRBD1|TRBJ1-1|once|TRBV15
TGTGCCACCAGCCGAGGCAGGGGGCGGGGCACTGAAGCTTTCTTT
CATSRGRGRGTEAFF
>TRBD1|TRBJ2-3|NA|TRBV19
TGTGCCAGTAGTATCTCGACAGGGAGCACAGATACGCAGTATTTT
CASSISTGSTDTQYF
>TRBD1|TRBJ2-7|NA|TRBV28
TGTGCCAGCAGAAAGGGGGCAGTTTCCTACGAGCAGTACTTC
CASRKGAVSYEQYF
>TRBD1|TRBJ2-2|NA|TRBV27
TGTGCCAGCAGTTTATTAACAGGGGTGGGCGGGGAGCTGTTTTTT
CASSLLTGVGGELFF
>NA|TRBJ1-2|NA|TRBV9
TGTGCCAGCTCTCCGGACAGCTATGGCTACACCTTC
CASSPDSYGYTF
>TRBD1|TRBJ1-2|once|TRBV2
TGTGCCAGCAGGCTTACAGGGGGTGGCTACACCTTC
CASRLTGGGYTF
>TRBD1|TRBJ2-3|NA|TRBV9
TGTGCCAGCAGCGTAGCCGGACAGGGACAAGATACGCAGTATTTT
CASSVAGQGQDTQYF
>NA|TRBJ1-5|NA|TRBV18
TGTGCCAGCTCCCGAAGAGGAGGACAGCAAGATCAGCCCCAGCATTTT
CASSRRGGQQDQPQHF
>TRBD2|TRBJ2-7|few|TRBV28
TGTGCCAGCAGTACCCTAGCGGGAGGGCCTTACGAGCAGTACTTC
CASSTLAGGPYEQYF
>NA|TRBJ2-7|NA|TRBV7-2
TGTGCCAGCACCTTCGGAGGGGGATACTACGAGCAGTACTTC
CASTFGGGYYEQYF
>NA|TRBJ2-2|few|TRBV5-6
TGTGCCAGCAGCTTGCGTTCGAACACCGGGGAGCTGTTTTTT
CASSLRSNTGELFF
>NA|TRBJ1-2|few|TRBV19
TGTGCCAGTAGCCATACAGGGTTTCCCAATGGCTACACCTTC
CASSHTGFPNGYTF
>NA|TRBJ2-5|few|TRBV29-1
TGCAGTATCCGGGGTGGGGGAGAGACCCAGTACTTC
CSIRGGGETQYF
>NA|TRBJ2-1|few|TRBV6-5
TGTGCCAGCAGTTACCACAATGAGCAGTTCTTC
CASSYHNEQFF
>TRBD2|TRBJ2-5|NA|TRBV4-1
TGCGCCAGCCAGGCTCTTAGGACTAGCGGGGGACTACTAGAGACCCAGTACTTC
CASQALRTSGGLLETQYF
>NA|TRBJ2-2|NA|TRBV29-1
TGCAGCGCCTTAATGCCAGGGGCGAACACCGGGGAGCTGTTTTTT
CSALMPGANTGELFF
>NA|TRBJ2-7|NA|TRBV7-9
TGTGCCAGCAGCTCGGCGTACGAGCAGTACTTC
CASSSAYEQYF
>TRBD2|TRBJ2-1|NA|TRBV13
TGTGCCAGCAGCCTCCCTAGCGGGGGGATCCCCTACAATGAGCAGTTCTTC
CASSLPSGGIPYNEQFF
>TRBD1|TRBJ1-4|NA|TRBV5-1
TGCGCCAGCAGCTTGGTCGGCAGGGGGCTCGAAAAACTGTTTTTT
CASSLVGRGLEKLFF
>NA|TRBJ2-7|NA|TRBV30
TGTGCCTGGAGTCTAGCCGGGCCAGGCGAGCAGTACTTC
CAWSLAGPGEQYF
>NA|TRBJ2-1|NA|TRBV18
TGTGCCAGCTCACCTCGGAACTCCAATGAGCAGTTCTTC
CASSPRNSNEQFF
>TRBD1|TRBJ2-3|NA|TRBV6-4
TGTGCCAGCAGAAGACAGGGGACGGGCGCAGATACGCAGTATTTT
CASRRQGTGADTQYF
>NA|TRBJ1-5|few|TRBV2
TGTGCCAGCAGTGCCAAGAGCAATCAGCCCCAGCATTTT
CASSAKSNQPQHF
>NA|TRBJ2-7|few|TRBV6-1
TGTGCCAGCACGCTCTCCTACGAGCAGTACTTC
CASTLSYEQYF
>NA|TRBJ2-7|NA|TRBV28
TGTGCCAGCATAAATAGGGCGGCCTACGAGCAGTACTTC
CASINRAAYEQYF
>TRBD2|TRBJ2-1|NA|TRBV29-1
TGCAGCGTACTCCGGACTAGCGGGAGAGGGGGGTACAATGAGCAGTTCTTC
CSVLRTSGRGGYNEQFF
>NA|TRBJ2-3|NA|TRBV19
TGTGCCAGTAGTAGGGGACTTAGAAGTGCAGATACGCAGTATTTT
CASSRGLRSADTQYF
>TRBD1|TRBJ1-5|NA|TRBV30
TGTGCCTGGAGTAGATACGGGACAGTTCTTCAGCCCCAGCATTTT
CAWSRYGTVLQPQHF
>NA|TRBJ1-2|NA|TRBV29-1
TGCAGCGTTGAAGAGCCGGAGGGGGGGGTAGATGGCTACACCTTC
CSVEEPEGGVDGYTF
>TRBD2|TRBJ2-1|NA|TRBV7-3
TGTGCCAGCAGCTTAAGCGGGGGACTAGCGGTTCACAATGAGCAGTTCTTC
CASSLSGGLAVHNEQFF
>NA|TRBJ1-3|few|TRBV5-6
TGTGCCAGCAGCCCCGACGCCCGGGGAAACACCATATATTTT
CASSPDARGNTIYF
>TRBD1|TRBJ1-6|NA|TRBV7-2
TGTGCCAGCAGTTTGGGACAGGATTATTCACCCCTCCACTTT
CASSLGQDYSPLHF
>TRBD1|TRBJ1-1|NA|TRBV27
TGTGCCAGCAGTAAGTCTGGACAGGGGGCCACTGAAGCTTTCTTT
CASSKSGQGATEAFF
>NA|TRBJ1-2|few|TRBV5-1
TGCGCCAGCAGCTTGGGGCCAGGGAACTATGGCTACACCTTC
CASSLGPGNYGYTF
>NA|TRBJ2-7|NA|TRBV28
TGTGCCAGCAGTGCCCCTCCACTCTTATACGAGCAGTACTTC
CASSAPPLLYEQYF
>NA|TRBJ2-5|NA|TRBV6-5
TGTGCCAGCAGAGACCTAGCGGAGACCCAGTACTTC
CASRDLAETQYF
>TRBD1|TRBJ1-2|NA|TRBV7-6
TGTGCCAGCAGCTTATTTGGCAGGGGGGATGGCTACACCTTC
CASSLFGRGDGYTF
>NA|TRBJ1-1|NA|TRBV18
TGTGCCAGCTCACGGACCCTCTCAAACACTGAAGCTTTCTTT
CASSRTLSNTEAFF
>NA|TRBJ2-7|NA|TRBV2
TGTGCCAGCACCGAGGGGGTTGACGGGGAGCAGTACTTC
CASTEGVDGEQYF
>TRBD2|TRBJ2-3|NA|TRBV6-6
TGTGCCAGCACCGAGACTAGCGGGACAGATACGCAGTATTTT
CASTETSGTDTQYF
>NA|TRBJ2-7|NA|TRBV2
TGTGCCAGCAGTGTTAAGGTCGGGAAGACCGTCGGCGAGCAGTACTTC
CASSVKVGKTVGEQYF
>TRBD1|TRBJ2-7|NA|TRBV6-5
TGTGCCAGCCGGCGGACAGGGGTATACGAGCAGTACTTC
CASRRTGVYEQYF
>TRBD1|TRBJ1-4|NA|TRBV5-4
TGTGCCAGCAGCTCCGGACAGGTTAATGAAAAACTGTTTTTT
CASSSGQVNEKLFF
>NA|TRBJ1-4|few|TRBV6-1
TGTGCCAGCAGTGGCAGACACCCCCGGACCAGGGAAAAACTGTTTTTT
CASSGRHPRTREKLFF
>NA|TRBJ1-5|NA|TRBV15
TGTGCCACCAGTTCTGGGCGGGGATACCAGCCCCAGCATTTT
CATSSGRGYQPQHF
>TRBD1|TRBJ2-1|NA|TRBV5-1
TGCGCCAGCAGCTGGGACAGATCAAACAATGAGCAGTTCTTC
CASSWDRSNNEQFF
>NA|TRBJ2-6|NA|TRBV19
TGTGCCAGTAGTAACAGCGGCTCTGGGGCCAACGTCCTGACTTTC
CASSNSGSGANVLTF
>NA|TRBJ1-1|many|TRBV13
TGTGCCAGCAGGCTGACGGTGAACACTGAAGCTTTCTTT
CASRLTVNTEAFF
>NA|TRBJ1-2|NA|TRBV6-5
TGTGCCAGCAGTTACTCGGGACGGAGCTATGGCTACACCTTC
CASSYSGRSYGYTF
>NA|TRBJ1-2|once|TRBV5-1
TGCGCCAGCAGCTTGGACAGGTATGGCGGCTACACCTTC
CASSLDRYGGYTF
>NA|TRBJ1-1|NA|TRBV19
TGTGCCAGTAGTAAGGAGGGGAGCTGGAACACTGAAGCTTTCTTT
CASSKEGSWNTEAFF
>NA|TRBJ2-1|NA|TRBV5-4
TGTGCCAGCAGCCTTAGCGGAACCTTCAATGAGCAGTTCTTC
CASSLSGTFNEQFF
>NA|TRBJ1-5|NA|TRBV5-1
TGCGCCAGCAGCTTAGGGGGGGGCCGAGATCAGCCCCAGCATTTT
CASSLGGGRDQPQHF
>NA|TRBJ2-7|NA|TRBV30
TGTGCCTGGAGTGGGGACTTTAGCTCCTACGAGCAGTACTTC
CAWSGDFSSYEQYF
>TRBD1|TRBJ1-6|NA|TRBV19
TGTGCCAGTAGAGGACAGGGGGCTGTAAATTCACCCCTCCACTTT
CASRGQGAVNSPLHF
>TRBD1|TRBJ1-4|NA|TRBV19
TGTGCCAGTAGTTCCTGGACAGGCAATGAAAAACTGTTTTTT
CASSSWTGNEKLFF
>NA|TRBJ2-7|few|TRBV7-9
TGTGCCAGCAGCTCAGAGAGGCAGGGAGGTTCGTACGAGCAGTACTTC
CASSSERQGGSYEQYF
>NA|TRBJ1-3|NA|TRBV7-2
TGTGCCAGCAGCTTAACAGGGATCTCTGGAAACACCATATATTTT
CASSLTGISGNTIYF